This passage covers 13 T cell receptor beta chains from one sample sequenced in a study of blood T cell repertoires in COVID-19. Some clones are missing from TCRdb's copy, which holds only in-frame ones; the method was immunoSEQ multiplex PCR. Here the sample spans roughly 430,000 clones, approximately 91% being singletons. The material sequenced was PBMCs or T cells enriched from blood (not recorded which). These receptors came from a woman aged 40 to 50 with acute COVID-19.

This clone occurred once. V is TRBV2 and J is TRBJ2-2; no definite D call. Germline lookup yields CDR1 SNHLY and CDR2 FYNNEI. The ends were cut back, 5 bases at V and 5 bases at J, with 9 bases in the middle. This CDR3 spans 13 amino acids. The CDR3: CASSYVGTGELFF. CDR3 coding DNA: TGTGCCAGCAGTTATGTCGGGACCGGGGAGCTGTTTTTT.

This rearrangement joins TRBV6-4 to TRBJ2-1; D is possibly TRBD2 (6 bases). The germline CDR1 and CDR2 sequences are MRHNA and SNTAGT. Trimming cost V 2 bases and J 0 bases, with 14 bases left between them. The CDR3 sequence is 17 residues long. The CDR3 is CASSDRTSPSSYNEQFF. The CDR3 DNA follows: TGTGCCAGCAGTGACCGAACTAGCCCAAGCTCCTACAATGAGCAGTTCTTC.

This clone has just one count. The chain recombines TRBV15 with TRBJ1-5; 7 bases fit TRBD1. J was trimmed by 3 bases and V by 3 bases; bases with no gene match: 2. The CDR3 totals 14 residues. Germline V gives CDR1 LNHNV, CDR2 YYDKDF (reference sequence). The CDR3 sequence is CATSRTGSNQPQHF. The DNA of the CDR3 is TGTGCCACCAGCAGGACAGGGTCCAATCAGCCCCAGCATTTT.

The chain recombines TRBV7-9 with TRBJ2-3; 8 positions agree with TRBD1. The V gene end was trimmed by 5 bases and the J gene end by 4 bases; junction bases not matched to a gene: 14. This CDR3 is built from 17 residues. Germline CDR1 reads SEHNR; CDR2 reads FQNEAQ (reference sequence). Here the CDR3 reads CASSQRFLDRAADTQYF. CDR3 DNA: TGTGCCAGCAGCCAAAGATTTTTGGACAGGGCAGCAGATACGCAGTATTTT. Drawing the rest from reference TRBV7-9 and TRBJ2-3, the complete variable domain is DTGVSQNPRHKITKRGQNVTFRCDPISEHNRLYWYRQTLGQGPEFLTYFQNEAQLEKSRLLSDRFSAERPKGSFSTLEIQRTEQGDSAMYLCASSQRFLDRAADTQYFGPGTRLTVL.

The sample holds a few counts of this clone. The chain recombines TRBV11-2 with TRBJ2-3; TRBD2 agrees at 15 bases. CDR3 size: 18 residues. Germline assignment: CDR1 SGHAT and CDR2 FQNNGV. Trimming cost V 3 bases and J 2 bases; bases outside gene matches: 6. The CDR3 loop reads CASSLGLAGGYYTDTQYF. DNA of the CDR3: TGTGCCAGCAGCTTGGGACTAGCGGGGGGTTATTACACAGATACGCAGTATTTT.

This chain uses TRBV5-4 with TRBJ2-5, with 12 positions matching TRBD2. CDR1 SGHNT and CDR2 YYREEE come from the germline V gene (reference sequence). J was trimmed by 5 bases and V by 4 bases; bases with no gene match: 6. The CDR3 has 15 residues. This CDR3 reads CASSDGLAGLETQYF. For the CDR3, the DNA is TGTGCCAGCAGCGACGGACTAGCGGGGCTCGAGACCCAGTACTTC.

As for this clone: This specimen includes other DNA sequences encoding the same CDR3. The gene calls are TRBV30 and TRBJ1-5; 10 bases align to TRBD1. Per germline, CDR1 GTSNPN and CDR2 SVGIG (reference sequence). The junction had 5 bases not matched to a gene; V was cut back by 2 bases and J by 7 bases. The CDR3 runs 14 residues. CDR3 coding DNA: TGTGCCTGGAGTCTGGGACAGGGGAGGCAGCCCCAGCATTTT. Protein: CAWSLGQGRQPQHF.

The V call is TRBV4-2, the J call TRBJ1-2; a weak D match, TRBD1 (5 bases). This CDR3 is built from 15 residues. Trimming removed 1 base from V and 4 bases from J, with 13 bases in between. Germline CDR1 and CDR2: LGHNA and YNFKEQ. The CDR3 region is CASSQVQGVGYGYTF. The CDR3 DNA reads TGTGCCAGCAGCCAAGTGCAGGGTGTCGGCTATGGCTACACCTTC.

The rearrangement links TRBV7-8 to TRBJ2-2; a weak D match, TRBD1 (6 bases). The germline V gene has CDR1 SGHVS and CDR2 FQNEAQ. The CDR3 has 16 residues. Trimming left V 1 base short and J 2 bases short, with 11 bases between. CDR3 in amino acids: CASSLVGQINTGELFF. CDR3 DNA: TGTGCCAGCAGCTTAGTCGGACAGATCAACACCGGGGAGCTGTTTTTT.

This chain uses TRBV2 with TRBJ2-5; TRBD1 matches 9 bases. The CDR3 is made up of 15 amino acids. The J segment lost 5 bases and the V segment lost 4 bases, leaving 8 bases of the junction unmatched. Germline V gene data show CDR1 as SNHLY and CDR2 as FYNNEI. CDR3 in amino acids: CASSVDRGGWETQYF. DNA of the CDR3: TGTGCCAGCAGTGTGGACAGGGGAGGATGGGAGACCCAGTACTTC. Drawing the rest from reference TRBV2 and TRBJ2-5, the complete variable domain is EPEVTQTPSHQVTQMGQEVILRCVPISNHLYFYWYRQILGQKVEFLVSFYNNEISEKSEIFDDQFSVERPDGSNFTLKIRSTKLEDSAMYFCASSVDRGGWETQYFGPGTRLLVL.

There are a few counts of this clone. CDR3 protein: CASRPPYLTGNYGYTF. CDR3 DNA sequence: TGCGCCAGCAGGCCCCCTTACCTGACAGGGAACTATGGCTACACCTTC. The rearrangement joins TRBV5-1 to TRBJ1-2; 7 bases are shared with TRBD1. J gave up 2 bases and V 5 bases, and 12 bases lay outside the gene matches. This CDR3 is built from 16 residues. In germline, CDR1 is SGHRS, CDR2 YFSETQ.

The chain couples TRBV6-5 to TRBJ2-1; D possibly corresponds to TRBD1 (5 bases). The CDR3 extends over 14 amino acids. Between the trimmed V and J ends, which lost 10 bases and 2 bases, there was a span of 15 bases. The germline gives CDR1 MNHEY, CDR2 SVGAGI. This CDR3 is CANRPEGAYNEQFF. The CDR3, as DNA: TGTGCCAACAGGCCCGAAGGAGCCTACAATGAGCAGTTCTTC.

This clone was found once. The chain links TRBV10-1 to TRBJ1-3; D ambiguous. V shed 9 bases and J shed 2 bases, with 14 bases lying between them. From germline, CDR1 is WNHNN and CDR2 SYGVQD (reference sequence). This CDR3 spans 14 amino acids. The chain's CDR3 is CARPHGCPGNTIYF. Written as DNA, the CDR3 is TGCGCCAGGCCCCACGGGTGCCCTGGAAACACCATATATTTT.